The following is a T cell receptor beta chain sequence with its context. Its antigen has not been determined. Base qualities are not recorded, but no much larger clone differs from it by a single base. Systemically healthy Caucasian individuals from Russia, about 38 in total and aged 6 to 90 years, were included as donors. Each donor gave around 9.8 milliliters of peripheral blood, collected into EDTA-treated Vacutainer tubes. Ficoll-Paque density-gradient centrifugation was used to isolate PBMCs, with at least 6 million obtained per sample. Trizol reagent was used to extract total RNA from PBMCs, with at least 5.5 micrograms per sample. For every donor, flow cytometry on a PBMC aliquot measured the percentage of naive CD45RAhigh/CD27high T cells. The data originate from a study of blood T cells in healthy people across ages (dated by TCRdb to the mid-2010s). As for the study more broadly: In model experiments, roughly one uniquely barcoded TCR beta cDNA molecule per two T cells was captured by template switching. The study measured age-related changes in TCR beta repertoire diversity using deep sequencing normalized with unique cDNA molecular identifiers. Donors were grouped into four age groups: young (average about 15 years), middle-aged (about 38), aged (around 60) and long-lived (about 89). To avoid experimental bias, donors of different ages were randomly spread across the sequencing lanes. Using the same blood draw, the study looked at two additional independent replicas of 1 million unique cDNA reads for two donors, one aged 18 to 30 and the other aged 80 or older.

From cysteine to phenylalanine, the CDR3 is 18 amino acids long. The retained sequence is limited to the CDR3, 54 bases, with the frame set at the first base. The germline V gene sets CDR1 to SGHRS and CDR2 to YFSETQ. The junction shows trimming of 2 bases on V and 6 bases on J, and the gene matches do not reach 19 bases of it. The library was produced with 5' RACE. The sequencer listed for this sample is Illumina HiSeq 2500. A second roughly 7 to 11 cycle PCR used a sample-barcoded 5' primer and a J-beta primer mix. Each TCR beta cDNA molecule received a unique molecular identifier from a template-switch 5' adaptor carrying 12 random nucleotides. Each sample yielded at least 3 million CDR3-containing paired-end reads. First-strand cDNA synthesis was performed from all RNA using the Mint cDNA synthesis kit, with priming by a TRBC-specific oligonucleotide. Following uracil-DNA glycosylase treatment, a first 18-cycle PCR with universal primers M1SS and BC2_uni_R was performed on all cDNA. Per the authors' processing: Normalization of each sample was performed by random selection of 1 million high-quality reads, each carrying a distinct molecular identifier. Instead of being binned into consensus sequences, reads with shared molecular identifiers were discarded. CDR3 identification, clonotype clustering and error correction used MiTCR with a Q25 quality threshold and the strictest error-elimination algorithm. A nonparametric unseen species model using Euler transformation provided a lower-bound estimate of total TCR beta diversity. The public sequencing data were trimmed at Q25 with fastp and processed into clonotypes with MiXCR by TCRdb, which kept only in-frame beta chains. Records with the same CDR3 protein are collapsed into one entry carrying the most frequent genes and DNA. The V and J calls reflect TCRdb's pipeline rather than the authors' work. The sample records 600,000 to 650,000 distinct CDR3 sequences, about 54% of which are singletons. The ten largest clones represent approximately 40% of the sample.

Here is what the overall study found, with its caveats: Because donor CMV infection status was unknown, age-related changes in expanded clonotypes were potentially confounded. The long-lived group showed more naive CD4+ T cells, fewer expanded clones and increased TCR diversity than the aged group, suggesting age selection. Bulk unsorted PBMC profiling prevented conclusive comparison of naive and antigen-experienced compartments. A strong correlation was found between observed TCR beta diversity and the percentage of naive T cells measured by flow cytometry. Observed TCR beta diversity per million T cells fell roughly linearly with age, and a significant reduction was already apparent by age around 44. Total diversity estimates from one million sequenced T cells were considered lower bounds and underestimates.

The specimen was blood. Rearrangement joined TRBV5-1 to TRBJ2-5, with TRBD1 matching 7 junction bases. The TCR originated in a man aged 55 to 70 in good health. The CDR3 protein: CASSFRTGRFSSGQTQYF. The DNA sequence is TGCGCCAGCAGCTTCAGGACAGGTCGGTTCTCGTCCGGCCAGACCCAGTACTTC. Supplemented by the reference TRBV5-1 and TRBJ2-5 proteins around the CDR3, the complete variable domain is KAGVTQTPRYLIKTRGQQVTLSCSPISGHRSVSWYQQTPGQGLQFLFEYFSETQRNKGNFPGRFSGRQFSNSRSEMNVSTLELGDSALYLCASSFRTGRFSSGQTQYFGPGTRLLVL.